The 23 T cell receptor beta chains below come from one sample, sequenced in a study of blood T cell repertoires in COVID-19 (dated by TCRdb to 2020 to 2022). Library preparation was by the immunoSEQ multiplex PCR assay. TCRdb carries this immuneACCESS record with in-frame sequences only. Its versions omit some clonotypes, under half of them owing to an unresolved V gene in the studies checked, with the rest unexplained. The sample contains about 90,000 clones, about 87% of them found a single time. The ten most abundant clones make up 0.35% to 0.5% of the sample. Sequenced: peripheral blood. Receptor source: a man in his 60s with acute or convalescent COVID-19.

The chain employs TRBV6-5 and TRBJ2-7; TRBD2 matches at 8 bases. CDR1 is MNHEY and CDR2 is SVGAGI in the germline V gene. V lost 7 bases to trimming and J lost 2 bases; unmatched junction nucleotides: 7. This CDR3 comprises 14 residues. DNA of the CDR3: TGTGCCAGCATCGTAACGGGGGGGACCTACGAGCAGTACTTC. It yields the protein CASIVTGGTYEQYF.

This chain links TRBV5-4 with TRBJ1-1; D is perhaps TRBD1 (6 bases). Trimming took 4 bases from V and 4 from J, leaving 14 bases between them. Germline V gene data show CDR1 as SGHNT and CDR2 as YYREEE (reference sequence). This CDR3 has 14 residues. CDR3 sequence reads: CASSPRQDSTEAFF. CDR3 nucleotides: TGTGCCAGCAGCCCCCGACAGGACTCCACTGAAGCTTTCTTT.

This chain links TRBV28 with TRBJ1-1; TRBD1 matches 8 bases. V lost 6 bases and J lost 5; bases outside the gene matches: 5. This CDR3 comprises 13 residues. Germline V CDR1 and CDR2: MDHEN, SYDVKM. The CDR3 region is CASRDNRGTEAFF. CDR3 in DNA: TGTGCCAGCAGAGACAACAGGGGGACTGAAGCTTTCTTT.

The V gene is TRBV6-1, the J gene TRBJ1-2, with 9 bases lining up with TRBD1. The CDR3 contains 14 residues. The J segment lost 8 bases and the V segment lost 1 base, leaving 5 bases of the junction unmatched. Germline CDR1 is MNHNS and CDR2 is SASEGT. The CDR3 nucleotides are TGTGCCAGCAGTGAAGAGGACAGGGGTCGCGGCTACACCTTC. Protein sequence: CASSEEDRGRGYTF.

V and J are TRBV3-1 (or the pseudogene TRBV3-2) and TRBJ2-2; D perhaps matches TRBD2 (6 bases). There are 15 residues in the CDR3. Trimming left V 4 bases short and J 2 bases short, with 11 bases between. The germline CDR1 and CDR2 sequences are LGHDT and YNNKEL (reference sequence). CDR3 DNA sequence: TGTGCCAGCAGCCCGCTACTAGCTAACACCGGGGAGCTGTTTTTT. This translates into CASSPLLANTGELFF.

V and J are TRBV5-1 and TRBJ2-5; the match to TRBD2 covers 12 bases. The trim removed 4 bases at V and 3 bases at J, leaving 13 bases unmatched. The CDR3 totals 18 residues. Germline V gives CDR1 SGHRS, CDR2 YFSETQ. The CDR3 DNA reads TGCGCCAGCAGCGCTTGGAACCGACTAGCGGGGGAGAAAGAGACCCAGTACTTC. Its translation: CASSAWNRLAGEKETQYF.

The chain links TRBV21-1 to TRBJ2-3; the table's D call, TRBD1, has no DNA check behind it. TRBV21-1 is a documented pseudogene. The CDR3 runs to 16 residues. The CDR3 region is CASSKEGHNSTDTQYF. The CDR3, as DNA: TGTGCCAGCAGCAAAGAGGGGCACAATAGCACAGATACGCAGTATTTT.

The gene calls are TRBV4-2 and TRBJ2-5; TRBD2 matches at 9 bases. J was trimmed by 5 bases and V by 1 base; bases with no gene match: 14. The CDR3 contains 18 residues. Germline V gene data show CDR1 as LGHNA and CDR2 as YNFKEQ. The CDR3 is CASSQGSWRAGGSETQYF. CDR3 DNA sequence: TGTGCCAGCAGCCAAGGATCGTGGCGAGCGGGAGGTTCTGAGACCCAGTACTTC.

The CDR3 is CASRRDSSINQPQHF. For the CDR3, the DNA is TGTGCCAGCAGAAGGGACAGCTCAATCAATCAGCCCCAGCATTTT. The V and J genes are TRBV6-5 and TRBJ1-5; 7 bases match TRBD1. The length of the CDR3 is 15 residues. In germline, CDR1 is MNHEY, CDR2 SVGAGI. V shed 6 bases and J 3 bases; nucleotides not matched to a gene: 8.

The chain is built from TRBV5-6 and TRBJ2-5, with D possibly matching TRBD2 (6 bases). There are 14 residues in the CDR3. Per the germline V gene, CDR1 is SGHDT and CDR2 is YYEEEE. Trimming removed 6 bases from V and 5 bases from J, with 17 bases in between. This CDR3 reads CASTSRWGRETQYF. CDR3 nucleotides: TGTGCCAGCACTTCCCGGTGGGGGAGGGAGACCCAGTACTTC.

This clone was observed once. This chain joins TRBV5-1 and TRBJ1-2; D remains unclear. This CDR3 spans 15 amino acids. The germline gives CDR1 SGHRS, CDR2 YFSETQ. Trimming shortened V by 0 bases and J by 1 base, and 10 bases separated the two germline ends. Here the CDR3 DNA reads TGCGCCAGCAGCTTGGTTCCAGGTGATAACTATGGCTACACCTTC. Translated: CASSLVPGDNYGYTF.

The chain combines TRBV20-1 with TRBJ2-7; TRBD1 agrees at 11 bases. V lost 3 bases to trimming and J lost 4 bases; unmatched junction nucleotides: 5. This CDR3 contains 14 residues. Germline V gene data show CDR1 as DFQATT and CDR2 as SNEGSKA (reference sequence). CDR3 sequence: CSASPGQGVYEQYF. The CDR3 nucleotides are TGCAGTGCTAGTCCGGGACAGGGGGTGTACGAGCAGTACTTC.

The chain is built from TRBV2 and TRBJ1-1, with D uncertain. The length of the CDR3 is 14 residues. In germline, CDR1 is SNHLY, CDR2 FYNNEI. Trimming took off 4 bases at V and 0 bases at J, with 9 bases between the two ends. The CDR3 here is CASSALQLNTEAFF. In nucleotides, the CDR3 is TGTGCCAGCAGTGCTTTACAGCTGAACACTGAAGCTTTCTTT.

The chain's CDR3 is CASSLGGQGRKNTEAFF. Written as DNA, the CDR3 is TGTGCCAGCAGCTTAGGTGGGCAGGGAAGAAAGAACACTGAAGCTTTCTTT. The rearrangement uses TRBV11-2 and TRBJ1-1, with D maybe TRBD1 (5 bases). CDR1 and CDR2 (germline): SGHAT, FQNNGV. V lost 1 base to trimming and J lost 1 base, with 16 bases between them. This CDR3 contains 17 residues.

This sequence joins TRBV30 and TRBJ1-1; no clear D. This CDR3 comprises 13 residues. Trimming left V 2 bases short and J 8 bases short, with 15 bases between. The germline gives CDR1 GTSNPN, CDR2 SVGIG (reference sequence). CDR3 DNA sequence: TGTGCCTGGAGTCCCTCTCTGAACTCAGAAGCTTTCTTT. Translating gives CAWSPSLNSEAFF.

This clone was seen a few times. The chain recombines TRBV5-4 with TRBJ2-7; a weak D match, TRBD2 (6 bases). CDR1 is SGHNT and CDR2 is YYREEE in the germline V gene (reference sequence). CDR3 length: 15 residues. V lost 2 bases, J lost 2 bases, and 14 bases lay in between. The CDR3 protein is CASSLGSGATYEQYF. DNA for the CDR3: TGTGCCAGCAGCTTAGGTAGCGGAGCCACCTACGAGCAGTACTTC. The entire variable domain, with the rest obtained from reference TRBV5-4 and TRBJ2-7, is as follows: ETGVTQSPTHLIKTRGQQVTLRCSSQSGHNTVSWYQQALGQGPQFIFQYYREEENGRGNFPPRFSGLQFPNYSSELNVNALELDDSALYLCASSLGSGATYEQYFGPGTRLTVT.

The chain combines TRBV10-3 with TRBJ1-3; D possibly corresponds to TRBD1 (6 bases). The length of the CDR3 is 16 residues. V gave up 2 bases and J gave up 0 bases, with 11 bases separating them. The germline CDR1 and CDR2 sequences are ENHRY and SYGVKD. Written as DNA, the CDR3 is TGTGCCATCAGTGAGGGTTGGACAGACTCTGGAAACACCATATATTTT. Translated, it gives CAISEGWTDSGNTIYF.

V usage is TRBV28 and J usage is TRBJ1-6; D may be TRBD1 (5 bases). V dropped 3 bases and J dropped 13 bases, with 16 bases sitting between them. The germline V gene encodes CDR1 MDHEN and CDR2 SYDVKM. CDR3 length equals 14 residues. The CDR3 loop is CASSLVGGGNPLHF. The CDR3 DNA follows: TGTGCCAGCAGTTTGGTCGGGGGGGGAAATCCCCTCCACTTT.

This chain links TRBV15 with TRBJ1-4; TRBD1 agrees at 9 bases. The CDR3 is 15 amino acids. With V trimmed by 1 base and J by 8 bases, 5 bases remained unmatched. Per germline, CDR1 LNHNV and CDR2 YYDKDF (reference sequence). In nucleotides, the CDR3 is TGTGCCACCAGCAGAGGGGGACAGGGAAAAGAAAAACTGTTTTTT. Its protein product is CATSRGGQGKEKLFF. The full variable domain, with the rest looked up from reference TRBV15 and TRBJ1-4, is DAMVIQNPRYQVTQFGKPVTLSCSQTLNHNVMYWYQQKSSQAPKLLFHYYDKDFNNEADTPDNFQSRRPNTSFCFLDIRSPGLGDTAMYLCATSRGGQGKEKLFFGSGTQLSVL.

The V call is TRBV29-1, the J call TRBJ1-1, with 7 bases aligning to TRBD1. V lost 7 bases, J lost 5 bases, and 13 bases stayed unmatched. This CDR3 region has 14 residues. Germline V lookup: CDR1 SQVTM, CDR2 ANQGSEA. DNA of the CDR3: TGCAGCGCTGACCCCCGACAGGGAAAAACTGAAGCTTTCTTT. It translates to CSADPRQGKTEAFF. Full variable domain (rest looked up from reference TRBV29-1 and TRBJ1-1): SAVISQKPSRDICQRGTSLTIQCQVDSQVTMMFWYRQQPGQSLTLIATANQGSEATYESGFVIDKFPISRPNLTFSTLTVSNMSPEDSSIYLCSADPRQGKTEAFFGQGTRLTVV.

This clone appeared once. V is TRBV19 and J is TRBJ2-3, with D hard to call. The CDR3 is made up of 14 amino acids. The germline CDR1 and CDR2 sequences are LNHDA and SQIVND (reference sequence). Trimming left V 7 bases short and J 1 base short, with 12 bases between. CDR3 DNA: TGTGCCAGTATGCCGGGTTTGGGCACAGATACGCAGTATTTT. This codes for CASMPGLGTDTQYF.

This chain joins TRBV7-9 and TRBJ2-3; D is possibly TRBD1 (5 bases). The CDR3 length is 15 residues. Trimming took 3 bases from V and 4 from J, leaving 14 bases between them. CDR1 SEHNR and CDR2 FQNEAQ come from the germline V gene (reference sequence). The CDR3 region has the DNA TGTGCCAGCAGCTTTGACTCCAGGGCCGCAGATACGCAGTATTTT. Protein: CASSFDSRAADTQYF. Together with reference TRBV7-9 and TRBJ2-3, the CDR3 gives the full variable domain: DTGVSQNPRHKITKRGQNVTFRCDPISEHNRLYWYRQTLGQGPEFLTYFQNEAQLEKSRLLSDRFSAERPKGSFSTLEIQRTEQGDSAMYLCASSFDSRAADTQYFGPGTRLTVL.

This chain joins TRBV19 and TRBJ2-3; perhaps TRBD2 as D (5 bases). The germline CDR1 and CDR2 sequences are LNHDA and SQIVND (reference sequence). V was trimmed by 3 bases and J by 1 base, leaving 11 bases between them. The CDR3 covers 15 residues. Here the CDR3 DNA reads TGTGCCAGTAGTATCTCGGGAATTCGCACAGATACGCAGTATTTT. Amino acids: CASSISGIRTDTQYF.